This TCR beta chain was sequenced for a study of blood T cell repertoires in COVID-19. Study in general: Sites across the United States, Italy and Spain contributed samples from acute and convalescent COVID-19. PBMCs, B-cell-depleted T cells, or T cells were the source of the cDNA or gDNA that made up the material.

Per the original data handling: The authors estimated nucleated cell counts from reference gene primer amplification. The protocol was immunoSEQ multiplex PCR, while the TCRdb copy is restricted to in-frame clones and leaves out a portion. V, J and clone size were drawn from that table, and D and trimming were deduced from the DNA. This sample yields approximately 180,000 clones, of which 82% are seen a single time; about 8% belongs to the top ten. The CDR3 is made up of 15 amino acids. The germline gives CDR1 MNHEY, CDR2 SMNVEV (reference sequence). V trimming: 8 bases; J trimming: 1 base; junction bases outside the gene matches: 6.

What was sequenced was peripheral blood. The V gene is TRBV27, the J gene TRBJ1-3, with TRBD1 matching over 9 bases. The receptor's source is a woman in her sixties or seventies with acute or convalescent COVID-19. Here the CDR3 DNA reads TGTGCCAGCGGGATGGGACAGGGTTCTGGAAACACCATATATTTT. Amino acids: CASGMGQGSGNTIYF.